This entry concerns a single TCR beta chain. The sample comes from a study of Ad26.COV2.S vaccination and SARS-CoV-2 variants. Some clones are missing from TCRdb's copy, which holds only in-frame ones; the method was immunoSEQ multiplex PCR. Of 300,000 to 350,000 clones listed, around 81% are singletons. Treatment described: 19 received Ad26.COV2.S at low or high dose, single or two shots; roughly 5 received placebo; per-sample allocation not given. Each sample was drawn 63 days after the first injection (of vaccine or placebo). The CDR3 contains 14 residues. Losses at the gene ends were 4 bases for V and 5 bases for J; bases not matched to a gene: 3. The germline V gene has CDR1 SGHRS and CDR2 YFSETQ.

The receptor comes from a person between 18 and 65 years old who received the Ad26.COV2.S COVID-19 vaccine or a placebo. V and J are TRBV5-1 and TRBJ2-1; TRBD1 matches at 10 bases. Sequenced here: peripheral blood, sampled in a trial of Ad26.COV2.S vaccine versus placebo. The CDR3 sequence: CASSGQGGNNEQFF. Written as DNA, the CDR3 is TGCGCCAGCAGCGGACAGGGGGGGAACAATGAGCAGTTCTTC.